These 8 T cell receptor beta chains came from one sample sequenced in a study of OX40 agonist ivuxolimab in advanced cancers. Measured with immunoSEQ multiplex PCR; TCRdb has only the in-frame clones, and not every one. The sample holds 98,000 or so clones; about 91% are singletons and the top ten take roughly 2.5%. The material sequenced was CD4+ or CD8+ T cells sorted from blood, taken in a trial of the OX40 agonist ivuxolimab. The receptor source for this set is an adult with an advanced solid tumor such as melanoma, head and neck, liver or kidney cancer.

The chain recombines TRBV5-1 with TRBJ1-1; the D is unclear. Germline V lookup: CDR1 SGHRS, CDR2 YFSETQ. Trimming stripped 5 bases from V and 1 base from J, with 9 bases between. The CDR3 spans 13 residues. CDR3: CASRITANTEAFF. The CDR3 DNA reads as TGCGCCAGCAGAATCACGGCGAACACTGAAGCTTTCTTT.

This clone was counted once. The V call is TRBV2, the J call TRBJ1-4, with 8 positions matching TRBD1. The germline V gene encodes CDR1 SNHLY and CDR2 FYNNEI. Trimming at V came to 7 bases and at J to 8 bases, leaving 9 bases not matched to a gene. CDR3 size: 14 residues. The CDR3 sequence: CASNRQGSREKLFF. As DNA, the CDR3 is TGTGCCAGCAATAGACAGGGGAGTAGGGAAAAACTGTTTTTT.

The chain carries TRBV6-5 and TRBJ2-7; a weak D match, TRBD2 (7 bases). Deletions cut 2 bases from V and 1 base from J, with 12 bases between. The length of the CDR3 is 15 residues. In germline, CDR1 is MNHEY, CDR2 SVGAGI. Here the CDR3 DNA reads TGTGCCAGCAGTTACAGGGGGGGGATTTCCTACGAGCAGTACTTC. Protein sequence: CASSYRGGISYEQYF.

V and J are TRBV10-3 and TRBJ1-1; 7 bases map to TRBD1. Germline CDR1 and CDR2: ENHRY and SYGVKD. This CDR3 spans 14 amino acids. The ends lost 8 bases at V and 2 bases at J; junction bases unmatched: 8. CDR3 sequence reads: CAIATGALNTEAFF. The CDR3 bases are TGTGCCATCGCTACAGGGGCCCTTAACACTGAAGCTTTCTTT.

The V call is TRBV19, the J call TRBJ2-3; 12 positions agree with TRBD2. The length of the CDR3 is 18 residues. With 4 bases clipped from V and 4 bases from J, the junction kept 12 bases outside the gene matches. CDR1 and CDR2 (germline): LNHDA, SQIVND (reference sequence). The CDR3 protein is CASSKPTGLAGKADTQYF. CDR3 DNA: TGTGCCAGTAGTAAGCCCACCGGACTAGCGGGAAAAGCAGATACGCAGTATTTT.

This chain links TRBV5-8 with TRBJ1-1; D is undetermined. CDR3 length: 15 residues. With 7 bases removed from V and 1 base from J, the gap between germline ends came to 17 bases. Germline V lookup: CDR1 SGHTS, CDR2 YDEGEE. The CDR3 region has the DNA TGTGCCAGCCCCTCGAATCGAGGCGAGAACACTGAAGCTTTCTTT. Amino acid sequence: CASPSNRGENTEAFF.

The genes are TRBV7-2 and TRBJ2-7, with TRBD2 matching 13 bases. Trimming removed 5 bases from V and 6 bases from J; junction bases left unmatched: 4. CDR3 length: 14 amino acids. Per the germline V gene, CDR1 is SGHTA and CDR2 is FQGNSA. CDR3 in DNA: TGTGCCAGCAGCCCGGGACTAGCGGGAACCGAGCAGTACTTC. This gives the protein CASSPGLAGTEQYF.

A remark on this clone: Other nucleotide sequences in the sample specify the same CDR3. The chain employs TRBV7-2 and TRBJ2-5; D is ambiguous. From germline, CDR1 is SGHTA and CDR2 FQGNSA. The CDR3 runs 11 residues. Trimming took off 2 bases at V and 2 bases at J, with 0 bases between the two ends. The CDR3 protein is CASSLQETQYF. The CDR3 DNA follows: TGTGCCAGCAGCTTACAAGAGACCCAGTACTTC. The full variable domain, with the rest looked up from reference TRBV7-2 and TRBJ2-5, is GAGVSQSPSNKVTEKGKDVELRCDPISGHTALYWYRQSLGQGLEFLIYFQGNSAPDKSGLPSDRFSAERTGGSVSTLTIQRTQQEDSAVYLCASSLQETQYFGPGTRLLVL.